This T cell receptor beta chain was identified in a study of beta chain features in type 1 diabetes. CDR1 and CDR2 (germline): SGHNT, YYREEE (reference sequence). With 4 bases removed from V and 4 bases from J, the gap between germline ends came to 14 bases. CDR3 length: 14 amino acids. Reverse transcribing all isolated RNA meant expressed TCRB transcripts were sequenced. Produced via immunoSEQ multiplex PCR; TCRdb's table is partial and in-frame only. Among 150,000 to 180,000 clones listed, approximately 8.1% were seen once. The sample comprised central memory CD4+ T cells from blood. The TCR was taken from a young man in good health. The chain employs TRBV5-4 and TRBJ1-1; D possibly corresponds to TRBD1 (6 bases). The CDR3 DNA sequence: TGTGCCAGCAGCCAAAAGACAGGTTTCACTGAAGCTTTCTTT. It is translated as CASSQKTGFTEAFF.